The present T cell receptor (beta chain) was sequenced within a study of blood T cell repertoires in COVID-19. Study details: The United States, Italy and Spain were the sources of the acute and convalescent COVID-19 samples. T cells, B-cell-depleted T cells, or PBMCs provided the cDNA or gDNA that served as material.

As handled by the study authors: Using reference gene primer amplification, nucleated cell counts were estimated. TCRdb's table, derived via immunoSEQ multiplex PCR, lists solely in-frame clones and lacks some. That table supplies the V and J calls and clone size; D and trimming were determined from the DNA. The sample holds 65,000 or so clones, about 83% seen once. V lost 4 bases and J 1 base, leaving 6 bases between the germline ends. The germline CDR1 and CDR2 sequences are KGHDR and SFDVKD. This CDR3 spans 13 amino acids. What was sequenced was peripheral blood. The TCR comes from a human donor in a cohort sampled during active COVID-19. The chain joins TRBV24-1 to TRBJ2-5, with a weak D call TRBD2 (5 bases). CDR3 nucleotide sequence: TGTGCCACCAGTGAGGGAGTCCAAGAGACCCAGTACTTC. Translating gives CATSEGVQETQYF.